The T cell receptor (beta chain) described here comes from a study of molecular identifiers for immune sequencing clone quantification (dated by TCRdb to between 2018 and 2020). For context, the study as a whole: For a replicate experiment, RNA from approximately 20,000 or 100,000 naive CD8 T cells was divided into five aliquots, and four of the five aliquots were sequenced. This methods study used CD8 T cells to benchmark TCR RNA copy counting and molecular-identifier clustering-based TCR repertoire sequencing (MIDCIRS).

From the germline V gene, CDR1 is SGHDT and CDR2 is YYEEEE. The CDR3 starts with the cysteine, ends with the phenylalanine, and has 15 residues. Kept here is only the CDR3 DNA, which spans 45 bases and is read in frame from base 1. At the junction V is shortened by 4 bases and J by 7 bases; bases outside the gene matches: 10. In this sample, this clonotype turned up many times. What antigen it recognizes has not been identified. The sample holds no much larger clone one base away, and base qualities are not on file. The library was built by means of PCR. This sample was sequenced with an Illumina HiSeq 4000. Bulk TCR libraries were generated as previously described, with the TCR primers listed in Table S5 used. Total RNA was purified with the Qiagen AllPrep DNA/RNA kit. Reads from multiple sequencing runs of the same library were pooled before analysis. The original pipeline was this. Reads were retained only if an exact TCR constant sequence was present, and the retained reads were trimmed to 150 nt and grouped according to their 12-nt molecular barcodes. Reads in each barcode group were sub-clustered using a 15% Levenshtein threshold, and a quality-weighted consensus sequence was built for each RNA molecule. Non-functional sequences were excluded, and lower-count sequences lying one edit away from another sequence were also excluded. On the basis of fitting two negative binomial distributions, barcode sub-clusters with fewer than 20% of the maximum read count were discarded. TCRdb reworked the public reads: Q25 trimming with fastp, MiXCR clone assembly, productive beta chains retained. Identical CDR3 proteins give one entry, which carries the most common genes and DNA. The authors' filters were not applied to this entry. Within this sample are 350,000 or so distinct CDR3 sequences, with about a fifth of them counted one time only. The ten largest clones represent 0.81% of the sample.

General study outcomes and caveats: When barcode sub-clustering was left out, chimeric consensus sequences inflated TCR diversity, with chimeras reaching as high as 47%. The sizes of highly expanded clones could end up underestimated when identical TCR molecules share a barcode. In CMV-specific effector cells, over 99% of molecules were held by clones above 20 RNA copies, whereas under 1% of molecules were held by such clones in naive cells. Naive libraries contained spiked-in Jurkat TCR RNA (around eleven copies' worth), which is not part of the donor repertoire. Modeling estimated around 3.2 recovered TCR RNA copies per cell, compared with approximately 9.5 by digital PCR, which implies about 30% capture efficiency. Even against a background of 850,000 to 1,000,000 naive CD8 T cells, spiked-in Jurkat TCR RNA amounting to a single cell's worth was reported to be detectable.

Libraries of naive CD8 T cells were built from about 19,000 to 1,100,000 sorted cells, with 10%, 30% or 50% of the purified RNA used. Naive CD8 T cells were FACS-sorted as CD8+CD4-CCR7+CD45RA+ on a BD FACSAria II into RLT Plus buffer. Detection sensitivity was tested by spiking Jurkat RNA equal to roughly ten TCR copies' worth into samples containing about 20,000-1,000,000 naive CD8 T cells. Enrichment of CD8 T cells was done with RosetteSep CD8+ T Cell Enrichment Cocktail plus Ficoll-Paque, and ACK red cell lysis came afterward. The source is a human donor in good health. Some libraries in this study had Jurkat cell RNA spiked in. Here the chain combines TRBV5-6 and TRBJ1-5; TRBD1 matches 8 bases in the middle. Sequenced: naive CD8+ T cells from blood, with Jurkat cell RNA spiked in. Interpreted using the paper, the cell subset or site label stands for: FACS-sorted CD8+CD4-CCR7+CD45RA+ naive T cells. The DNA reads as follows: TGTGCCAGCAGCCGTAAGGGGACAGGTCTACAGCCCCAGCATTTT. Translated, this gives CASSRKGTGLQPQHF.